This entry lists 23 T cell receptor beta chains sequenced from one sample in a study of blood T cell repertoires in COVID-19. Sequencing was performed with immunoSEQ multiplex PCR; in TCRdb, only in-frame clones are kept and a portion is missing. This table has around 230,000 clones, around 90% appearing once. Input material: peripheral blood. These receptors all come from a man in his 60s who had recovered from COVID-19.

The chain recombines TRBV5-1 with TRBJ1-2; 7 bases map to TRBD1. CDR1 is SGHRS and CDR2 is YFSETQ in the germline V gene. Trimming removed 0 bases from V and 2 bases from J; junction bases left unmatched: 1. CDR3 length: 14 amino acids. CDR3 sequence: CASSLDRGNYGYTF. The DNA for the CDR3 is TGCGCCAGCAGCTTGGACAGGGGAAACTATGGCTACACCTTC. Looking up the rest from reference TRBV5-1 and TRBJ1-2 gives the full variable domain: KAGVTQTPRYLIKTRGQQVTLSCSPISGHRSVSWYQQTPGQGLQFLFEYFSETQRNKGNFPGRFSGRQFSNSRSEMNVSTLELGDSALYLCASSLDRGNYGYTFGSGTRLTVV.

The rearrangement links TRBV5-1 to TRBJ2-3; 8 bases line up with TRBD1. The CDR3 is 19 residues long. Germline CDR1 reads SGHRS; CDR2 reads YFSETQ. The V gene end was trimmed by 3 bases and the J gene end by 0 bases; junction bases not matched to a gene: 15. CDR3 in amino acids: CASSSKIRDRNNSTDTQYF. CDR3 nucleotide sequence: TGCGCCAGCAGCTCAAAAATCCGGGACAGGAATAATAGCACAGATACGCAGTATTTT.

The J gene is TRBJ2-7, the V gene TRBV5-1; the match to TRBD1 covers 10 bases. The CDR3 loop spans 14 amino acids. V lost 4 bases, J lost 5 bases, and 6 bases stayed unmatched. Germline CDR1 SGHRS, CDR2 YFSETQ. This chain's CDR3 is CASSGGTGENEQYF. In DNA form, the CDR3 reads TGCGCCAGCAGCGGAGGGACAGGGGAGAACGAGCAGTACTTC.

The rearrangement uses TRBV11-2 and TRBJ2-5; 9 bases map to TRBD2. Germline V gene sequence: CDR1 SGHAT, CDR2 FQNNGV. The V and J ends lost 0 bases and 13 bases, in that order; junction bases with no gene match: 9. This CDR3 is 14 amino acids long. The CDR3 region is CASSLESNAGGRYF. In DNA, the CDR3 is TGTGCCAGCAGCTTAGAATCTAATGCGGGGGGGAGGTACTTC.

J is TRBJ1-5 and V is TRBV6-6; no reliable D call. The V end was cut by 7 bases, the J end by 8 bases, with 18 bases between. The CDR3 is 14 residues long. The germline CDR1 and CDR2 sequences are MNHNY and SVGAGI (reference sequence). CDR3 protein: CASTVLNIKEPQHF. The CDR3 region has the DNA TGTGCCAGCACCGTACTAAATATTAAAGAGCCCCAGCATTTT.

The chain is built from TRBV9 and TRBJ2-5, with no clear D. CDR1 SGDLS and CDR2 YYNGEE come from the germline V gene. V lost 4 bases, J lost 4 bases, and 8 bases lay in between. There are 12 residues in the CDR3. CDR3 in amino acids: CASSSRGETQYF. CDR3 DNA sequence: TGTGCCAGCAGCTCGAGAGGAGAGACCCAGTACTTC.

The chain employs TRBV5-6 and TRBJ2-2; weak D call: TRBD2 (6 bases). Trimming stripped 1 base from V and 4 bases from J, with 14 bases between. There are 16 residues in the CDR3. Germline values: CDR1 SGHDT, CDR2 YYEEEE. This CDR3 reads CASSLRVGGTTGELFF. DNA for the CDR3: TGTGCCAGCAGCTTGCGCGTCGGGGGTACCACCGGGGAGCTGTTTTTT.

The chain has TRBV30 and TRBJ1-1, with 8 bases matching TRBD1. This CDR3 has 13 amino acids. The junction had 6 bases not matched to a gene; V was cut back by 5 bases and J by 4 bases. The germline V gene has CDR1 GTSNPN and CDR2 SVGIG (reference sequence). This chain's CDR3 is CAWGLQGGTEAFF. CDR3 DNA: TGTGCCTGGGGCTTACAGGGGGGCACTGAAGCTTTCTTT.

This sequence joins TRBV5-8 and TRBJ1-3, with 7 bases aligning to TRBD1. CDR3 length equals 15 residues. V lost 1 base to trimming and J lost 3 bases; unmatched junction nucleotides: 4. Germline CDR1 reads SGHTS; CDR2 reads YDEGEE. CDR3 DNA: TGTGCCAGCAGCTTGATAACAGGGGTTGGAAACACCATATATTTT. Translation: CASSLITGVGNTIYF.

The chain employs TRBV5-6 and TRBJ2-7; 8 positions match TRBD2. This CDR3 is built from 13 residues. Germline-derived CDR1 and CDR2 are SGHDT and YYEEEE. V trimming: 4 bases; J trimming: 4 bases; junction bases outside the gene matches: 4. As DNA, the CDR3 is TGTGCCAGCAGCCCCCGGGAGGGGTACGAGCAGTACGTC. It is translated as CASSPREGYEQYV.

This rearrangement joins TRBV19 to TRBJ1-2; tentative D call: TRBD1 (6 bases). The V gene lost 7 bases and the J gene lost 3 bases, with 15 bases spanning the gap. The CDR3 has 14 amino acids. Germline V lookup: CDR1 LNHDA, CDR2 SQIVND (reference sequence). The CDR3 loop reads CASTPQGRDYGYTF. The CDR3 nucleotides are TGTGCCAGTACCCCACAGGGCCGGGACTATGGCTACACCTTC.

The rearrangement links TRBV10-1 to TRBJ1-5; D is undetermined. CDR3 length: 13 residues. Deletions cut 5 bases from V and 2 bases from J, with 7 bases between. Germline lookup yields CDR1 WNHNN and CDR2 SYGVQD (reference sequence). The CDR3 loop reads CASSNQGNQPQHF. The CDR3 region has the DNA TGCGCCAGCAGTAATCAGGGCAATCAGCCCCAGCATTTT.

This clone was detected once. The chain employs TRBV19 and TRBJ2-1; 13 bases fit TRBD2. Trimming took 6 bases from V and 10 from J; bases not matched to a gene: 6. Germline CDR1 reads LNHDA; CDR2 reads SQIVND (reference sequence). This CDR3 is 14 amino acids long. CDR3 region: CASRGLAGDREQFF. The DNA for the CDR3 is TGTGCCAGTAGAGGACTAGCGGGGGATCGGGAGCAGTTCTTC.

CDR3 coding DNA: TGTGCCATCAGTCAGACGGACACGAACACTGAAGCTTTCTTT. This codes for CAISQTDTNTEAFF. This chain links TRBV10-3 with TRBJ1-1; D perhaps matches TRBD1 (5 bases). V shed 5 bases and J shed 1 base, with 11 bases lying between them. The length of the CDR3 is 14 residues. Per germline, CDR1 ENHRY and CDR2 SYGVKD.

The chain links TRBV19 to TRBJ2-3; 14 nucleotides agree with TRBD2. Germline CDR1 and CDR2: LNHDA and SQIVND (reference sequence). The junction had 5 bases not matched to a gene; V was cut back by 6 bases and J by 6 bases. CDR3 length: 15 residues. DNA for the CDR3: TGTGCCAGTAGCCGACTAGCGGGGGGGCGGGATACGCAGTATTTT. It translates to CASSRLAGGRDTQYF.

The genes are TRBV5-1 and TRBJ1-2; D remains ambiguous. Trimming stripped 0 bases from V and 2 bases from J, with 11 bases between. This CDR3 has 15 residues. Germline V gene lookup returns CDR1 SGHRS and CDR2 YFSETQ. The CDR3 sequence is CASSLETAGNYGYTF. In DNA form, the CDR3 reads TGCGCCAGCAGCTTGGAGACGGCGGGGAACTATGGCTACACCTTC.

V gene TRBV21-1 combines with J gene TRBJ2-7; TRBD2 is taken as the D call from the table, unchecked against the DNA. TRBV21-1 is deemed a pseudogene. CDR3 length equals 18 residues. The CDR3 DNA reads TGTGCCAGCAGCAATCCGGCTAGCGGGTCCCCGGCCCCCTACGAGCAGTACTTC. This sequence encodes CASSNPASGSPAPYEQYF.

The CDR3 reads CASSHYQYQETQYF. The CDR3 DNA sequence: TGTGCCAGCAGTCACTATCAGTACCAAGAGACCCAGTACTTC. The rearrangement uses TRBV6-2 or TRBV6-3 and TRBJ2-5; no clear D. CDR3 length equals 14 residues. The V gene's germline CDR1 is MNHEY and CDR2 SVGEGT. The V and J ends lost 5 bases and 0 bases respectively, with 10 bases between them.

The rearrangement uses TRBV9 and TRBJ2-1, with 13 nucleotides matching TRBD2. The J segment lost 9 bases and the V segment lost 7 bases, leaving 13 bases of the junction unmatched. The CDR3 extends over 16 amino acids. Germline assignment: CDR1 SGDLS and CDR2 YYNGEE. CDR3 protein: CASSIGLAGAGSEQFF. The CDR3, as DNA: TGTGCCAGCTCGATTGGACTAGCGGGGGCCGGTAGTGAGCAGTTCTTC.

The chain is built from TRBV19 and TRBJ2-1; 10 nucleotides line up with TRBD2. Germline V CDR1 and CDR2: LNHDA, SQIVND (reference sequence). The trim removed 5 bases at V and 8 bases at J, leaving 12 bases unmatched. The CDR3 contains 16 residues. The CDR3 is CASSVLTAGGRDEQFF. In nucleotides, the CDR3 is TGTGCCAGTAGTGTCCTAACAGCGGGGGGGCGTGATGAGCAGTTCTTC. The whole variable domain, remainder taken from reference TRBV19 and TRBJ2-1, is DGGITQSPKYLFRKEGQNVTLSCEQNLNHDAMYWYRQDPGQGLRLIYYSQIVNDFQKGDIAEGYSVSREKKESFPLTVTSAQKNPTAFYLCASSVLTAGGRDEQFFGPGTRLTVL.

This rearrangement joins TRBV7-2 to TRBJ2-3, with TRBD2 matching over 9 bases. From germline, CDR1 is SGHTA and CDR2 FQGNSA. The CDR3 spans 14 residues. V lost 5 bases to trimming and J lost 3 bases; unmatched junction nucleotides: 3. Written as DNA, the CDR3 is TGTGCCAGCAGCCGTGGACTAGCGACAGATACGCAGTATTTT. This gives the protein CASSRGLATDTQYF.

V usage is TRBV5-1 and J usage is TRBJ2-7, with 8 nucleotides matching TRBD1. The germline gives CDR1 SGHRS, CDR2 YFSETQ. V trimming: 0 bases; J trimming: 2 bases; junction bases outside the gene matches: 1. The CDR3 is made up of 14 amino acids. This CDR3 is CASSLAQGAYEQYF. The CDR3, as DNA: TGCGCCAGCAGCTTGGCACAGGGGGCCTACGAGCAGTACTTC.

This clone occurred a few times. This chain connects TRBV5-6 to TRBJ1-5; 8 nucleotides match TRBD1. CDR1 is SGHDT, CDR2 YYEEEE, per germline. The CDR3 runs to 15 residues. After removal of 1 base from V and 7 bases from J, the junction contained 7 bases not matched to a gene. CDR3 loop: CASSLWQGAGQPQHF. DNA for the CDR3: TGTGCCAGCAGCTTGTGGCAGGGGGCTGGACAGCCCCAGCATTTT.